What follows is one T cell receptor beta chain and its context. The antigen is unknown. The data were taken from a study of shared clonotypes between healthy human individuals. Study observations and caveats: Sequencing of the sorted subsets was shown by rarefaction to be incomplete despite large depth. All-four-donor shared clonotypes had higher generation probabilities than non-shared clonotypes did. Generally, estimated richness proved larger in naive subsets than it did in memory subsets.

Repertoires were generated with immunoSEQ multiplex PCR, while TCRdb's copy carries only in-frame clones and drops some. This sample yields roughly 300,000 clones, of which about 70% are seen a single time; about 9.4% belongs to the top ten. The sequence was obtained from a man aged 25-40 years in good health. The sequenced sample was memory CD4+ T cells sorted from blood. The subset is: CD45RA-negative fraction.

CDR3 protein: CAISELGSNQPQHF. Written as DNA, the CDR3 is TGTGCCATCAGTGAGTTGGGTAGCAATCAGCCCCAGCATTTT. The genes are TRBV10-3 and TRBJ1-5; D remains unclear. The germline gives CDR1 ENHRY, CDR2 SYGVKD. The CDR3 consists of 14 residues. The V and J ends lost 1 base and 0 bases respectively, with 4 bases between them.